These 22 T cell receptor beta chains share one sample of origin, sequenced in a study of vaccination and CD4 T cells after COVID-19 (dated by TCRdb to 2021 to 2024). What this sample's treatment or condition label stands for: approximately 10-day PBMC culture with coronavirus spike peptide pools or control peptides (ViraFEST assay). Receptor amplification or capture employed PCR. TCRdb names Illumina iSeq 100 as the instrument used. TCR sequencing of DNA from cultured CD4+ T cells used the Oncomine TCR Beta short-read assay at the Johns Hopkins FTIC core. TCRdb itself trimmed the public reads at Q25 with fastp, ran MiXCR and retained productive beta chains. Entries that share a CDR3 protein sequence are merged under the most common genes and DNA. The sample table lists around 12,000 distinct CDR3 sequences, around 47% of them with a count of one. The ten largest clonotypes hold 24% of the sample.

These receptors lack a known antigen. The sample comprised CD4+ T cells from blood, cultured in vitro. The receptors here all came from a human donor who had recovered from COVID-19.

This clonotype was counted between two and nine times. The chain combines TRBV7-3 with TRBJ2-4, with D perhaps matching TRBD2 (5 bases). This CDR3 spans 16 amino acids. V was clipped by 1 base and J by 3 bases, with 13 bases between them. The germline V gene encodes CDR1 SGHTA and CDR2 FQGTGA. The CDR3 here is CASSLIGPAVKNIQYF. The DNA of the CDR3 is TGTGCCAGCAGCTTAATTGGGCCAGCGGTCAAAAACATTCAGTACTTC.

V and J are TRBV28 and TRBJ1-3; D may be TRBD1 (5 bases). The germline V gene encodes CDR1 MDHEN and CDR2 SYDVKM. The CDR3 covers 15 residues. V lost 6 bases to trimming and J lost 0 bases, with 12 bases between them. The CDR3, as DNA: TGTGCCAGCAGCGCAGGGTTTCCCTCTGGAAACACCATATATTTT. Translating gives CASSAGFPSGNTIYF.

The chain is built from TRBV20-1 and TRBJ2-7; unclear D gene. Germline CDR1 reads DFQATT; CDR2 reads SNEGSKA (reference sequence). This CDR3 has 13 residues. Trimming shortened V by 5 bases and J by 4 bases, and 15 bases separated the two germline ends. DNA for the CDR3: TGCAGTGCTCAGACACCGGGCCTTTACGAGCAGTACTTC. It is translated as CSAQTPGLYEQYF.

The rearrangement links TRBV2 to TRBJ1-1; TRBD1 is a possible D gene (5 bases). V dropped 7 bases and J dropped 6 bases, with 9 bases sitting between them. Germline V gene lookup returns CDR1 SNHLY and CDR2 FYNNEI. The CDR3 spans 11 residues. CDR3 in amino acids: CASTLRAEAFF. DNA of the CDR3: TGTGCCAGCACCCTCAGGGCTGAAGCTTTCTTT.

J is TRBJ2-2 and V is TRBV7-8, with D unresolved. Germline values: CDR1 SGHVS, CDR2 FQNEAQ. The ends were cut back, 5 bases at V and 4 bases at J, with 5 bases in the middle. The length of the CDR3 is 12 residues. CDR3 loop: CASSPPTGELFF. The CDR3 DNA follows: TGTGCCAGCAGCCCCCCCACCGGGGAGCTGTTTTTT.

The sample holds a few counts of this clonotype. The chain links TRBV6-5 to TRBJ1-2; possible D gene TRBD1, 6 bases. This CDR3 has 15 residues. Germline V gene data show CDR1 as MNHEY and CDR2 as SVGAGI. Trimming stripped 0 bases from V and 2 bases from J, with 10 bases between. The CDR3, as DNA: TGTGCCAGCAGTTACTCTCCCAGGGGCAACTATGGCTACACCTTC. It codes for CASSYSPRGNYGYTF.

The gene calls are TRBV7-9 and TRBJ1-2; no firm D call. Germline V gene lookup returns CDR1 SEHNR and CDR2 FQNEAQ (reference sequence). V was pared by 8 bases and J by 8 bases, with 15 bases between. This CDR3 region has 12 residues. The CDR3 sequence: CASGKGDRGYTF. The CDR3 bases are TGTGCCAGCGGAAAGGGTGATCGCGGCTACACCTTC.

This clonotype has just a few counts. The chain combines TRBV6-1 with TRBJ2-7, with 7 bases that match TRBD1. Germline CDR1 reads MNHNS; CDR2 reads SASEGT. Trimming removed 6 bases from V and 4 bases from J; junction bases left unmatched: 3. CDR3 length equals 12 residues. This chain's CDR3 is CASRVTGYEQYF. The CDR3 nucleotides are TGTGCCAGCAGGGTGACAGGGTACGAGCAGTACTTC.

This sequence joins TRBV18 and TRBJ2-5; 9 bases align to TRBD1. V lost 4 bases to trimming and J lost 1 base; unmatched junction nucleotides: 4. The CDR3 sequence is 15 residues long. Germline V gene lookup returns CDR1 KGHSH and CDR2 LQKENI. The CDR3 spells CASSRTDRGQETQYF. The CDR3 DNA reads as TGTGCCAGCTCACGGACGGACAGGGGCCAAGAGACCCAGTACTTC.

The chain recombines TRBV6-2 or TRBV6-3 with TRBJ2-6, with 9 bases identical to TRBD1. The CDR3 extends over 19 amino acids. Germline V gives CDR1 MNHEY, CDR2 SVGEGT. Germline trimming cut 2 bases from V and 0 bases from J; bases unmatched to any gene: 8. The CDR3 spells CASSYPDRGPPSGANVLTF. The CDR3 DNA is TGTGCCAGCAGTTACCCGGACAGGGGACCTCCCTCTGGGGCCAACGTCCTGACTTTC.

This clonotype was observed a few times. The chain has TRBV20-1 and TRBJ2-3, with no clear D. V lost 3 bases and J 6 bases, leaving 10 bases between the germline ends. This CDR3 has 12 amino acids. Germline CDR1 DFQATT, CDR2 SNEGSKA (reference sequence). The CDR3 bases are TGCAGTGCTAGCCCCCCCTCGGATACGCAGTATTTT. Its translation is CSASPPSDTQYF.

CDR3 nucleotides: TGTGCCAGCAGCTTAGTGGCGGGGGGGAGCACAGATACGCAGTATTTT. Its translation: CASSLVAGGSTDTQYF. The chain couples TRBV11-3 to TRBJ2-3; TRBD2 matches at 9 bases. Per germline, CDR1 SGHNT and CDR2 YENEEA. The CDR3 runs 16 residues. The V gene end was trimmed by 1 base and the J gene end by 0 bases; junction bases not matched to a gene: 2.

The rearrangement joins TRBV12-3 or TRBV12-4 to TRBJ1-5; maybe TRBD1 (5 bases). CDR3 length equals 13 residues. V was clipped by 6 bases and J by 5 bases, with 11 bases between them. This CDR3 is CASSYDSYQPQHF. CDR3 DNA: TGTGCCAGCAGCTACGACAGTTATCAGCCCCAGCATTTT.

This clonotype was observed a handful of times. V is TRBV12-3 or TRBV12-4 and J is TRBJ2-1; no reliable D call. V dropped 3 bases and J dropped 9 bases, with 12 bases sitting between them. The CDR3 runs to 13 residues. CDR3 nucleotide sequence: TGTGCCAGCAGTTTGGCAGCTAGTCCTGAGCAGTTCTTC. It specifies CASSLAASPEQFF.

V usage is TRBV7-2 and J usage is TRBJ2-3; D unclear. V was shortened by 1 base and J by 1 base, with 3 bases between the two germline ends. The germline V gene encodes CDR1 SGHTA and CDR2 FQGNSA. The CDR3 runs 13 residues. For the CDR3, the DNA is TGTGCCAGCAGCTTAGGCGGCACAGATACGCAGTATTTT. This codes for CASSLGGTDTQYF.

This clonotype has only a few counts. Written as DNA, the CDR3 is TGTGCCATCAGGGGAACGGGACAGGGGATTGAAGCTTTCTTT. Translated: CAIRGTGQGIEAFF. V gene TRBV10-3 combines with J gene TRBJ1-1, with 10 bases aligning to TRBD1. Germline CDR1 is ENHRY and CDR2 is SYGVKD. There are 14 residues in the CDR3. With V trimmed by 6 bases and J by 7 bases, 8 bases remained unmatched.

This clonotype was counted between two and nine times. The V call is TRBV20-1, the J call TRBJ2-3; no clear D. There are 11 residues in the CDR3. Trimming shortened V by 0 bases and J by 7 bases, and 5 bases separated the two germline ends. Germline V gives CDR1 DFQATT, CDR2 SNEGSKA (reference sequence). The CDR3 DNA reads as TGCAGTGCTAGAGAAGGGCATACGCAGTATTTT. This codes for CSAREGHTQYF.

This clonotype is judged medium-sized (0.01 to 0.1%). V gene TRBV20-1 combines with J gene TRBJ2-1; TRBD1 might be the D (5 bases). Germline V gene data show CDR1 as DFQATT and CDR2 as SNEGSKA (reference sequence). Trimming left V 3 bases short and J 1 base short, with 19 bases between. The CDR3 loop spans 17 amino acids. The CDR3 here is CSASFARVGFSYNEQFF. The CDR3 region has the DNA TGCAGTGCTAGCTTCGCCAGGGTAGGGTTTTCCTACAATGAGCAGTTCTTC.

This sequence joins TRBV18 and TRBJ2-5; D possibly corresponds to TRBD1 (5 bases). CDR3 length: 13 residues. Germline V gives CDR1 KGHSH, CDR2 LQKENI. V was shortened by 0 bases and J by 4 bases, with 6 bases between the two germline ends. The CDR3: CASSPPDRETQYF. In DNA form, the CDR3 reads TGTGCCAGCTCACCACCAGACAGAGAGACCCAGTACTTC.

This clonotype was recorded a few times. The J gene is TRBJ1-2, the V gene TRBV20-1, with 9 bases fitting TRBD1. The CDR3 runs to 12 residues. Germline V lookup: CDR1 DFQATT, CDR2 SNEGSKA (reference sequence). The ends lost 5 bases at V and 8 bases at J; junction bases unmatched: 6. This CDR3 is CSALTGGIGYTF. The CDR3 nucleotides are TGCAGTGCTTTAACAGGGGGCATAGGCTACACCTTC.

This chain uses TRBV20-1 with TRBJ2-7, with a possible D match to TRBD2 (5 bases). There are 12 residues in the CDR3. V lost 3 bases, J lost 5 bases, and 11 bases lay in between. Per germline, CDR1 DFQATT and CDR2 SNEGSKA (reference sequence). CDR3 nucleotide sequence: TGCAGTGCTAGGCCCGGGGTGCACGAGCAGTACTTC. This translates into CSARPGVHEQYF.

The chain employs TRBV27 and TRBJ2-2, with D hard to call. The CDR3 has 16 amino acids. Germline lookup yields CDR1 MNHEY and CDR2 SMNVEV (reference sequence). Trimming left V 5 bases short and J 2 bases short, with 15 bases between. The CDR3 DNA is TGTGCCAGCAGTCTACACGTCAGATCAAACACCGGGGAGCTGTTTTTT. Its protein is CASSLHVRSNTGELFF.